Presented here are 29 T cell receptor beta chains from one specimen sequenced in a study of T cell responses to AZD1222 COVID-19 vaccine. This table comes from immunoSEQ multiplex PCR, and its TCRdb copy is limited to in-frame clones, with some not included. The sample totals 150,000 or so clones; its top ten clones hold approximately 2%. The sequencing sample was made of peripheral blood. These receptors were collected from an adult in good health.

This rearrangement joins TRBV5-8 to TRBJ1-5; TRBD1 matches 9 bases. V shed 4 bases, J shed 7 bases, and the junction held 9 bases outside the gene matches. Per the germline V gene, CDR1 is SGHTS and CDR2 is YDEGEE. CDR3 length: 15 residues. The CDR3 sequence: CASSSTGGARQPQHF. The DNA of the CDR3 is TGTGCCAGCAGCAGCACAGGGGGCGCGCGGCAGCCCCAGCATTTT.

The chain recombines TRBV5-8 with TRBJ1-5; D is unclear. Germline loops: CDR1 SGHTS, CDR2 YDEGEE. Trimming shortened V by 0 bases and J by 0 bases, and 7 bases separated the two germline ends. The CDR3 has 15 amino acids. CDR3 loop: CASSLVLYSNQPQHF. The CDR3 DNA follows: TGTGCCAGCAGCTTGGTCCTATATAGCAATCAGCCCCAGCATTTT.

V and J are TRBV27 and TRBJ2-4, with 7 bases that match TRBD1. Per germline, CDR1 MNHEY and CDR2 SMNVEV (reference sequence). After removal of 8 bases from V and 0 bases from J, the junction contained 7 bases not matched to a gene. CDR3 size: 15 residues. CDR3 amino acids: CASRDTGVAKNIQYF. The CDR3 DNA reads TGTGCCAGCCGAGACACAGGGGTAGCCAAAAACATTCAGTACTTC.

The chain is built from TRBV28 and TRBJ1-4, with no clear D. V dropped 8 bases and J dropped 8 bases, with 12 bases sitting between them. The germline V gene has CDR1 MDHEN and CDR2 SYDVKM. CDR3 size: 12 residues. The CDR3 DNA sequence: TGTGCCAGCTGGCGGGCGGGGGAAAAACTGTTTTTT. It yields the protein CASWRAGEKLFF.

V is TRBV9 and J is TRBJ1-4; 11 bases agree with TRBD1. The CDR3 is 15 amino acids. Germline V gene lookup returns CDR1 SGDLS and CDR2 YYNGEE. The trim removed 2 bases at V and 7 bases at J, leaving 4 bases unmatched. This CDR3 reads CASSVGTGGSEKLFF. CDR3 sequence (DNA): TGTGCCAGCAGCGTCGGGACAGGGGGTAGTGAAAAACTGTTTTTT.

This chain joins TRBV5-1 and TRBJ1-4, with 8 bases matching TRBD1. The trim removed 6 bases at V and 4 bases at J, leaving 17 bases unmatched. The CDR3 totals 18 residues. The V gene's germline CDR1 is SGHRS and CDR2 YFSETQ. The CDR3 DNA reads TGCGCCAGCACTTCCCTACCGGGACAGGACAATATTAATGAAAAACTGTTTTTT. This translates into CASTSLPGQDNINEKLFF.

The genes are TRBV6-1 and TRBJ1-1; D might be TRBD1 (5 bases). Germline V lookup: CDR1 MNHNS, CDR2 SASEGT. This CDR3 comprises 14 residues. Trimming left V 1 base short and J 6 bases short, with 12 bases between. As DNA, the CDR3 is TGTGCCAGCAGTGAAGGCGGACACCCCGCTGAAGCTTTCTTT. This encodes CASSEGGHPAEAFF.

The gene calls are TRBV6-6 and TRBJ1-6; possible D gene TRBD1, 5 bases. Trimming took 2 bases from V and 9 from J, leaving 17 bases between them. This CDR3 spans 16 amino acids. Per the germline V gene, CDR1 is MNHNY and CDR2 is SVGAGI (reference sequence). CDR3 sequence reads: CASSYRLWQGTSPLHF. CDR3 nucleotide sequence: TGTGCCAGCAGTTACCGACTTTGGCAGGGAACTTCACCCCTCCACTTT.

The rearrangement links TRBV6-5 to TRBJ1-1, with D hard to call. CDR3 length: 15 residues. Trimming cost V 5 bases and J 2 bases, with 15 bases left between them. Looked up from germline, CDR1 is MNHEY and CDR2 is SVGAGI. This chain's CDR3 is CASSPRTLTNTEAFF. The CDR3 nucleotides read TGTGCCAGCAGTCCCCGGACCCTTACCAACACTGAAGCTTTCTTT.

The chain joins TRBV5-1 to TRBJ2-1, with TRBD2 matching 10 bases. Germline lookup yields CDR1 SGHRS and CDR2 YFSETQ. With 3 bases clipped from V and 8 bases from J, the junction kept 17 bases outside the gene matches. The CDR3 has 18 residues. The DNA for the CDR3 is TGCGCCAGCAGCTCCGATAGCGGGGGGCCCAGCGTCTCTGATGAGCAGTTCTTC. It encodes CASSSDSGGPSVSDEQFF.

This chain links TRBV20-1 with TRBJ2-1; 13 bases map to TRBD2. Unmatched junction bases numbered 11, after V lost 3 bases and J lost 0 bases. Germline V lookup: CDR1 DFQATT, CDR2 SNEGSKA (reference sequence). The CDR3 consists of 19 residues. The CDR3 spells CSASFIGLAGEFSYNEQFF. In nucleotides, the CDR3 is TGCAGTGCTAGTTTTATCGGACTAGCGGGGGAATTCTCCTACAATGAGCAGTTCTTC.

The CDR3 nucleotides read TGCGCCAGCAGCTTGATTCAGGGGGCCTACGAGCAGTACTTC. Translation gives CASSLIQGAYEQYF. The chain recombines TRBV5-1 with TRBJ2-7; 7 bases agree with TRBD1. Germline V gene lookup returns CDR1 SGHRS and CDR2 YFSETQ. CDR3 length: 14 amino acids. J was trimmed by 2 bases and V by 1 base; bases with no gene match: 3.

V and J are TRBV30 and TRBJ2-7; 8 nucleotides match TRBD1. With V trimmed by 0 bases and J by 4 bases, 5 bases remained unmatched. The CDR3 loop spans 14 amino acids. Germline-derived CDR1 and CDR2 are GTSNPN and SVGIG (reference sequence). CDR3 region: CAWSVRTGPYEQYF. The CDR3 nucleotides are TGTGCCTGGAGTGTAAGGACAGGGCCATACGAGCAGTACTTC.

The chain uses TRBV3-1 (or the pseudogene TRBV3-2) and TRBJ2-3; 7 bases are shared with TRBD2. Germline CDR1 reads LGHDT; CDR2 reads YNNKEL (reference sequence). After removal of 2 bases from V and 3 bases from J, the junction contained 2 bases not matched to a gene. This CDR3 is 14 amino acids long. The CDR3 region is CASSQTGLTDTQYF. The DNA of the CDR3 is TGTGCCAGCAGCCAAACGGGACTAACAGATACGCAGTATTTT.

The genes are TRBV19 and TRBJ2-3, with 9 nucleotides matching TRBD2. J lost 4 bases, V lost 11 bases, and 7 bases had no gene match. CDR3 length: 13 residues. Germline loops: CDR1 LNHDA, CDR2 SQIVND (reference sequence). CDR3 loop: CAVAGAGSDTQYF. DNA of the CDR3: TGTGCCGTAGCGGGGGCCGGCTCAGATACGCAGTATTTT. Variable domain in full (rest from reference TRBV19 and TRBJ2-3): DGGITQSPKYLFRKEGQNVTLSCEQNLNHDAMYWYRQDPGQGLRLIYYSQIVNDFQKGDIAEGYSVSREKKESFPLTVTSAQKNPTAFYLCAVAGAGSDTQYFGPGTRLTVL.

The chain employs TRBV5-1 and TRBJ1-1; 7 positions agree with TRBD1. J gave up 0 bases and V 5 bases, and 7 bases lay outside the gene matches. CDR1 is SGHRS, CDR2 YFSETQ, per germline. CDR3 length: 15 residues. The CDR3 region is CASRRQGFMNTEAFF. In DNA, the CDR3 is TGCGCCAGCAGACGACAGGGTTTCATGAACACTGAAGCTTTCTTT. Full variable domain (outside the CDR3, taken from reference TRBV5-1 and TRBJ1-1): KAGVTQTPRYLIKTRGQQVTLSCSPISGHRSVSWYQQTPGQGLQFLFEYFSETQRNKGNFPGRFSGRQFSNSRSEMNVSTLELGDSALYLCASRRQGFMNTEAFFGQGTRLTVV.

The V call is TRBV11-3, the J call TRBJ2-5, with D uncertain. The CDR3 runs 14 residues. Trimming removed 4 bases at V and 1 base at J, with 10 bases between. Germline V gene lookup returns CDR1 SGHNT and CDR2 YENEEA. CDR3 amino acids: CASSSTGSQETQYF. The CDR3 DNA reads TGTGCCAGCAGCTCGACCGGCTCCCAAGAGACCCAGTACTTC. The variable domain in full, completed from reference TRBV11-3 and TRBJ2-5, reads EAGVVQSPRYKIIEKKQPVAFWCNPISGHNTLYWYLQNLGQGPELLIRYENEEAVDDSQLPKDRFSAERLKGVDSTLKIQPAELGDSAVYLCASSSTGSQETQYFGPGTRLLVL.

This sequence joins TRBV5-4 and TRBJ2-7, with 7 bases that match TRBD1. The J segment lost 5 bases and the V segment lost 0 bases, leaving 5 bases of the junction unmatched. From germline, CDR1 is SGHNT and CDR2 YYREEE (reference sequence). The length of the CDR3 is 14 residues. CDR3 DNA sequence: TGTGCCAGCAGCTTGGCAGGGGGTTGGAACGAGCAGTACTTC. As protein: CASSLAGGWNEQYF.

The V call is TRBV30, the J call TRBJ1-4; D gene uncertain. Trimming took 0 bases from V and 6 from J, leaving 11 bases between them. The CDR3 has 14 residues. CDR1 GTSNPN and CDR2 SVGIG come from the germline V gene (reference sequence). In DNA, the CDR3 is TGTGCCTGGAGTGTAAACGTGATGGATGAAAAACTGTTTTTT. This encodes CAWSVNVMDEKLFF.

This chain connects TRBV3-1 (or the pseudogene TRBV3-2) to TRBJ2-1; D is perhaps TRBD2 (6 bases). Looked up from germline, CDR1 is LGHDT and CDR2 is YNNKEL (reference sequence). The V end lost 1 base, the J end lost 0 bases, and 16 bases lay between the germline ends. The CDR3 extends over 18 amino acids. The CDR3 sequence: CASSQVSFTGVSYNEQFF. As DNA, the CDR3 is TGTGCCAGCAGCCAAGTGAGTTTTACGGGGGTCTCCTACAATGAGCAGTTCTTC.

The chain is built from TRBV7-9 and TRBJ1-2; D not resolved. This CDR3 is 13 amino acids long. Germline loops: CDR1 SEHNR, CDR2 FQNEAQ (reference sequence). V lost 2 bases to trimming and J lost 6 bases, with 10 bases between them. The CDR3 nucleotides read TGTGCCAGCAGCTTAAGTGTAATGGATGGCTACACCTTC. Translation gives CASSLSVMDGYTF.

This chain joins TRBV11-2 and TRBJ2-3, with a weak D call TRBD1 (5 bases). The CDR3 contains 14 residues. V lost 5 bases and J 4 bases, leaving 13 bases between the germline ends. The germline gives CDR1 SGHAT, CDR2 FQNNGV. The CDR3 DNA sequence: TGTGCCAGCAGCATCACAGGAGTAGCAGATACGCAGTATTTT. It encodes CASSITGVADTQYF.

The rearrangement links TRBV5-6 to TRBJ1-2; D not resolved. The length of the CDR3 is 13 residues. In germline, CDR1 is SGHDT, CDR2 YYEEEE. Trimming shortened V by 4 bases and J by 4 bases, and 11 bases separated the two germline ends. The CDR3 DNA sequence: TGTGCCAGCAGCCTTTGGACGGGCTATGGCTACACCTTC. Translation: CASSLWTGYGYTF.

The V and J genes are TRBV9 and TRBJ2-5; 8 bases map to TRBD2. CDR3 length: 17 amino acids. V shed 4 bases, J shed 5 bases, and the junction held 16 bases outside the gene matches. Germline-derived CDR1 and CDR2 are SGDLS and YYNGEE. The CDR3 protein is CASSPPPRGGIRETQYF. CDR3 nucleotide sequence: TGTGCCAGCAGCCCTCCCCCCCGGGGGGGTATCAGGGAGACCCAGTACTTC.

The chain has TRBV2 and TRBJ1-6, with D tentatively TRBD1 (6 bases). Germline V lookup: CDR1 SNHLY, CDR2 FYNNEI. This CDR3 spans 13 amino acids. With 8 bases removed from V and 9 bases from J, the gap between germline ends came to 14 bases. The CDR3 loop is CASHTGLSSPLHF. Written as DNA, the CDR3 is TGTGCCAGCCACACAGGGTTGAGTTCACCCCTCCACTTT.

V is TRBV19 and J is TRBJ2-6, with D uncertain. V lost 4 bases, J lost 1 base, and 8 bases lay in between. The CDR3 contains 15 residues. Germline values: CDR1 LNHDA, CDR2 SQIVND (reference sequence). The CDR3 DNA is TGTGCCAGTAGTAGCCAAGGATCTGGGGCCAACGTCCTGACTTTC. Its protein is CASSSQGSGANVLTF.

The chain employs TRBV5-6 and TRBJ2-7; D might be TRBD1 or TRBD2, each matching 5 bases. Looked up from germline, CDR1 is SGHDT and CDR2 is YYEEEE. This CDR3 is 16 amino acids long. Trimming cost V 4 bases and J 1 base, with 18 bases left between them. In DNA, the CDR3 is TGTGCCAGCAGCGCGACTCCGGGACGAGGGTCCTACGAGCAGTACTTC. Its protein is CASSATPGRGSYEQYF.

The rearrangement uses TRBV30 and TRBJ1-1; 11 bases are shared with TRBD1. Germline assignment: CDR1 GTSNPN and CDR2 SVGIG (reference sequence). V gave up 0 bases and J gave up 0 bases; unmatched junction bases: 6. The CDR3 runs to 17 residues. The chain's CDR3 is CAWSVSPGQGVNTEAFF. The CDR3 DNA reads as TGTGCCTGGAGTGTATCCCCGGGACAGGGGGTGAACACTGAAGCTTTCTTT.

The gene calls are TRBV7-3 and TRBJ1-6; perhaps TRBD1 as D (5 bases). The CDR3 totals 13 residues. V dropped 5 bases and J dropped 7 bases, with 9 bases sitting between them. Germline CDR1 and CDR2: SGHTA and FQGTGA. CDR3 nucleotides: TGTGCCAGCAGCCCGGGGCCGAATTCACCCCTCCACTTT. It translates to CASSPGPNSPLHF. Based on the CDR3 plus reference TRBV7-3 and TRBJ1-6, the full variable domain is GAGVSQTPSNKVTEKGKYVELRCDPISGHTALYWYRQSLGQGPEFLIYFQGTGAADDSGLPNDRFFAVRPEGSVSTLKIQRTERGDSAVYLCASSPGPNSPLHFGNGTRLTVT.